A selection of T cell receptor beta chains follows, all from one sample in a study of blood T cell repertoires in COVID-19. Sequencing was performed with immunoSEQ multiplex PCR; in TCRdb, only in-frame clones are kept and a portion is missing. This table holds some 96,000 clones, 90% found once. Sequencing was carried out using peripheral blood. These receptors were obtained from a man aged 60 to 69 with acute or convalescent COVID-19. Both conserved end residues are part of each CDR3. The D gene is left open where the match is weak. Not every row has a clone size; where given, it reads once, few, many or a size class.

cdr3_length j_call d_call v_call clone_size cdr3_nt cdr3_aa
16 TRBJ1-2 TRBD1 TRBV7-8 - TGTGCCAGCAGCACACGTAACAGGGGCGAGACTTATGGCTACACCTTC CASSTRNRGETYGYTF
13 TRBJ1-2 - TRBV11-3 - TGTGCCAGCAGCCTCACCGGCAGGCATGGCTACACCTTC CASSLTGRHGYTF
13 TRBJ1-5 TRBD1 TRBV27 - TGTGCCAGCCAGGACAGGGTCGATCAGCCCCAGCATTTT CASQDRVDQPQHF
15 TRBJ1-6 TRBD1 TRBV3-1/TRBV3-2 - TGTGCCAGCAGCCAGGGACAGGGGAGGAATTCACCCCTCCACTTT CASSQGQGRNSPLHF
13 TRBJ2-5 - TRBV2 - TGTGCCAGCAGTGATCGGTCCGTGGAGACCCAGTACTTC CASSDRSVETQYF
16 TRBJ2-2 - TRBV27 - TGTGCCAGCAGGGGTAAGGCGGGGGCTTACACCGGGGAGCTGTTTTTT CASRGKAGAYTGELFF
13 TRBJ1-5 TRBD1 TRBV6-5 - TGTGCCAGCGGGACAGATTTATATCAGCCCCAGCATTTT CASGTDLYQPQHF
15 TRBJ2-3 TRBD1 TRBV5-4 - TGTGCCAGCAGCGGCCGGGACAGGGGTACAGATACGCAGTATTTT CASSGRDRGTDTQYF
14 TRBJ1-2 - TRBV27 - TGTGCCAGCAGTTTCGACAGATCTAACTATGGCTACACCTTC CASSFDRSNYGYTF
17 TRBJ2-6 TRBD2 TRBV15 - TGTGCCACCAGCAGAGACTGGGGGGTGGGGACTACTGGCGTCCTGACTTTC CATSRDWGVGTTGVLTF
12 TRBJ1-2 TRBD1 TRBV6-5 - TGTGCCAGCAGTCAGGGGGATTATGGCTACACCTTC CASSQGDYGYTF
14 TRBJ1-4 TRBD1 TRBV2 - TGTGCCAGCAGTCGACAGGGGGCGCGCGAAAAACTGTTTTTT CASSRQGAREKLFF
12 TRBJ1-2 - TRBV10-3 - TGTGCCATCAGGGGGACTGACTATGGCTACACCTTC CAIRGTDYGYTF
17 TRBJ1-1 - TRBV7-2 - TGTGCCAGCAGCTTAGGGGAGAGGGCCCCTCGTAGGATAGAGGCTTTCTTT CASSLGERAPRRIEAFF
14 TRBJ1-2 TRBD1 TRBV5-1 - TGCGCCAGCAGCTTGGATGGACAGGGTTATGGCTACACCTTC CASSLDGQGYGYTF
12 TRBJ1-1 - TRBV6-5 - TGTGCCAGCAGGACAGGGAACACTGAAGCTTTCTTT CASRTGNTEAFF
16 TRBJ2-2 - TRBV9 - TGTGCCAGCAGCGTAGAAGGGGGAGCGGACACCGGGGAGCTGTTTTTT CASSVEGGADTGELFF
14 TRBJ1-1 - TRBV7-2 once TGTGCCAGCAGCATTCGACAGATAAACACTGAAGCTTTCTTT CASSIRQINTEAFF
18 TRBJ2-2 TRBD2 TRBV7-2 - TGTGCCAGCAGCTTATATAGGCTAGCGGGGGGGAACACCGGGGAGCTGTTTTTT CASSLYRLAGGNTGELFF
14 TRBJ1-1 - TRBV5-1 - TGCGCCAGCAGATTAACAGGGAAAGCCGCTGAAGCTTTCTTT CASRLTGKAAEAFF
17 TRBJ1-1 TRBD1 TRBV18 - TGTGCCAGCTCACCACCCGGGACAGGGCGCTTAAACACTGAAGCTTTCTTT CASSPPGTGRLNTEAFF
18 TRBJ2-2 TRBD2 TRBV4-2 - TGTGCCAGCAGCCAAGAGCGGCTAGCGGAGACTCGGGAAGGGGAGCTGTTTTTT CASSQERLAETREGELFF
15 TRBJ1-1 - TRBV18 - TGTGCCAGCTCAGCCTTGACACCGCCTGGGACTGAAGCTTTCTTT CASSALTPPGTEAFF
18 TRBJ2-1 - TRBV7-9 few TGTGCCAGCAGCGGGGCGAAAACCGGGACATGGGCCTACAATGAGCAGTTCTTC CASSGAKTGTWAYNEQFF
16 TRBJ2-5 TRBD2 TRBV5-1 - TGCGCCAGCAGCCCAGCGGGGCGCCATCCAAGGGAGACCCAGTACTTC CASSPAGRHPRETQYF
16 TRBJ1-3 - TRBV30 once TGTGCCTGGAAAAGTGGGGGCCTTTCCTCTGGAAACACCATATATTTT CAWKSGGLSSGNTIYF
14 TRBJ1-2 TRBD1 TRBV7-9 - TGTGCCAGCAGCTTAGGACAGGGTGTGTCTGGCTACACCTTC CASSLGQGVSGYTF
13 TRBJ1-2 - TRBV28 - TGTGCCAGCAGAAACAGGCATAACTATGGCTACACCTTC CASRNRHNYGYTF
14 TRBJ2-2 - TRBV6-4 once TGTGCCAGCAGGGGACATGCTGGCACCGGGGAGCTGTTTTTT CASRGHAGTGELFF
12 TRBJ1-1 - TRBV5-5 - TGTGCCAGCAGCTATATTTTCACTGAAGCTTTCTTT CASSYIFTEAFF
15 TRBJ1-4 - TRBV15 - TGTGCCACCAGCAGAGGACAGGCAACTAATGAAAAACTGTTTTTT CATSRGQATNEKLFF
15 TRBJ1-3 - TRBV7-9 - TGTGCCAGCAGCTTGCAGACTAGCTCTGGAAACACCATATATTTT CASSLQTSSGNTIYF
13 TRBJ2-7 - TRBV11-3 - TGTGCCAGCAGCGGGCAAGATAGCTACGAGCAGTACTTC CASSGQDSYEQYF
15 TRBJ1-2 - TRBV19 - TGTGCCAGTAGTATAGCCCGGGGGGCAAGATATGGCTACACCTTC CASSIARGARYGYTF
15 TRBJ1-2 - TRBV11-2 - TGTGCCAGCAGCTTAGGAATGCGCGGGGCCGAGGGCTACACCTTC CASSLGMRGAEGYTF
15 TRBJ1-5 - TRBV2 - TGTGCCAGCAGTGGGGCAGGGCTTAGCAATCAGCCCCAGCATTTT CASSGAGLSNQPQHF
15 TRBJ1-3 TRBD1 TRBV2 - TGTGCCAGCAGTTCTCAGGGGGCATCTGGAAACACCATATATTTT CASSSQGASGNTIYF